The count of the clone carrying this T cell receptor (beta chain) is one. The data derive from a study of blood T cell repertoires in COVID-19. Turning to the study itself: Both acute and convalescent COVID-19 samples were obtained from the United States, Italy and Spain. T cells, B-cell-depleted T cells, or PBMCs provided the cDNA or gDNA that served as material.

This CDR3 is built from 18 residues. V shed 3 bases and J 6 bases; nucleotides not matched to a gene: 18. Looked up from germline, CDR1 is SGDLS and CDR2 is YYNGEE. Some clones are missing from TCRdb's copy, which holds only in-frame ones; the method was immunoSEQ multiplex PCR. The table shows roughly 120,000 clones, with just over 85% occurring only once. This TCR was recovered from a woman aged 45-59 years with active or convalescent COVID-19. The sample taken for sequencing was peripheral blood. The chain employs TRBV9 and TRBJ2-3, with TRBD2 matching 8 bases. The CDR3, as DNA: TGTGCCAGCAGCGCCCCCCGGGAGTCGGGAGGGCCACCCGATACGCAGTATTTT. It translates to CASSAPRESGGPPDTQYF.